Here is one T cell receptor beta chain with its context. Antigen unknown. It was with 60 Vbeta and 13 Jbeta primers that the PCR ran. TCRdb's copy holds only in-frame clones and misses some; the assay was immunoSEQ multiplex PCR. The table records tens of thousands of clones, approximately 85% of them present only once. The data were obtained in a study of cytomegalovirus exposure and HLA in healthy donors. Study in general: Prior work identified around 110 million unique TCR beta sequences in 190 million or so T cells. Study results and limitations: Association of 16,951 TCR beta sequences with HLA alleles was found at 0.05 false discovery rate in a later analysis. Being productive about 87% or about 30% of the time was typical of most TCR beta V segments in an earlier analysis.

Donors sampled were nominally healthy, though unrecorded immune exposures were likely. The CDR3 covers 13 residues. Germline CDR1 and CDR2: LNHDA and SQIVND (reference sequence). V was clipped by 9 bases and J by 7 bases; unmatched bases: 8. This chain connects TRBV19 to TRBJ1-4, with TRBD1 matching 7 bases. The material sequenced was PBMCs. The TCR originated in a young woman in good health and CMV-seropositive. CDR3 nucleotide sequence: TGTGCCAGCCTCAACAGGGGCGCTGAAAAACTGTTTTTT. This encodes CASLNRGAEKLFF.